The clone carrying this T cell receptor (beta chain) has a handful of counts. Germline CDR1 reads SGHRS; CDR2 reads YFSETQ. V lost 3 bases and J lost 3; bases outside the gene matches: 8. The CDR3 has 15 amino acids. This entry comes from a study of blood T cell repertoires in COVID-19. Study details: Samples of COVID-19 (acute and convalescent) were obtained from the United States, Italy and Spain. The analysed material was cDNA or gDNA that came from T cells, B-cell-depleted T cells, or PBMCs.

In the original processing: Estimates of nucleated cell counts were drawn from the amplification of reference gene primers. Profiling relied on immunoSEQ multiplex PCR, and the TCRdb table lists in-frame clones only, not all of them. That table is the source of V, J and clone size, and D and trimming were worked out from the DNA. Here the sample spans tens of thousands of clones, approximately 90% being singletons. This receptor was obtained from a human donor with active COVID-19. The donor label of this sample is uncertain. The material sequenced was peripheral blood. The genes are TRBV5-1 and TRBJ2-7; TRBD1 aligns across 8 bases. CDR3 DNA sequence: TGCGCCAGCAGCTATGGACAGGGTTCTATCTACGAGCAGTACTTC. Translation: CASSYGQGSIYEQYF.